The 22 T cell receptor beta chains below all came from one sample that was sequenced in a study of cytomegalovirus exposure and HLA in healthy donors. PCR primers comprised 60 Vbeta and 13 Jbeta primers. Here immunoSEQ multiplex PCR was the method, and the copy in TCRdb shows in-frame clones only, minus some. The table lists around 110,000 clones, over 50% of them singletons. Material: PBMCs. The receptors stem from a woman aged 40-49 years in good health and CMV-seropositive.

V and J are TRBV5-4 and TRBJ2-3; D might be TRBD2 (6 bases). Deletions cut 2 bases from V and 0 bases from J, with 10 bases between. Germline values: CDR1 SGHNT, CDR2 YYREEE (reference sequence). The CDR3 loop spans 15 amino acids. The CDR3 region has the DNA TGTGCCAGCAGCTTCGGAGCGGGCAGCACAGATACGCAGTATTTT. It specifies CASSFGAGSTDTQYF.

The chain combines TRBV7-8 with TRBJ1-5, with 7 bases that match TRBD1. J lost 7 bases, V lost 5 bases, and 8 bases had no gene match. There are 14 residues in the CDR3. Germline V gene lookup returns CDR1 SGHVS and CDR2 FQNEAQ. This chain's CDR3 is CASSPDRDGQPQHF. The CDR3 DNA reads TGTGCCAGCAGCCCCGACAGGGATGGACAGCCCCAGCATTTT.

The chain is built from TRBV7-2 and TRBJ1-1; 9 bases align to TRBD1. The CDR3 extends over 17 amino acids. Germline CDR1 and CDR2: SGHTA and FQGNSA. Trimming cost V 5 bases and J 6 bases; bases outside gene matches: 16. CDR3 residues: CASSLVGQGPYGAEAFF. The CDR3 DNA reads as TGTGCCAGCAGCCTGGTCGGACAGGGGCCATATGGCGCTGAAGCTTTCTTT.

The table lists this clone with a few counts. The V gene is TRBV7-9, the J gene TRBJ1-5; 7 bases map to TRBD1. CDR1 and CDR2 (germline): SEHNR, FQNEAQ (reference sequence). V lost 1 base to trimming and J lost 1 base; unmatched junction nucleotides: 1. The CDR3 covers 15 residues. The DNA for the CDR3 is TGTGCCAGCAGCTTAGGACAGGGAAGCAATCAGCCCCAGCATTTT. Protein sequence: CASSLGQGSNQPQHF.

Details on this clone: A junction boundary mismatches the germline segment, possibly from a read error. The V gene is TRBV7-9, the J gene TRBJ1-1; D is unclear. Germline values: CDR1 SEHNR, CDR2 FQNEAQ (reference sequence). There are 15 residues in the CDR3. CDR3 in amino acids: CSSSLGTLGDTEAFF. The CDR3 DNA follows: TGTTCCAGCAGCTTGGGCACCCTCGGGGACACTGAAGCTTTCTTT.

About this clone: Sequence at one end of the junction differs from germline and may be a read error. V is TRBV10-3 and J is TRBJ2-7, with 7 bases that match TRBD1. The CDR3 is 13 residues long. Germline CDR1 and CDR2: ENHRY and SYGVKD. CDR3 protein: CAISGTGRSDRDF. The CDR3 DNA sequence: TGTGCCATCAGTGGAACGGGGAGATCTGACAGGGACTTC.

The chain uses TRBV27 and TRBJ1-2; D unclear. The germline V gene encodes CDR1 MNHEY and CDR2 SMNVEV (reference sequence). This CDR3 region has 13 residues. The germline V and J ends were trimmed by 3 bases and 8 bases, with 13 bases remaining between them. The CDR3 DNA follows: TGTGCCAGCAGTTTTTCGTCTCTTGAGGGCTACACCTTC. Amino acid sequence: CASSFSSLEGYTF.

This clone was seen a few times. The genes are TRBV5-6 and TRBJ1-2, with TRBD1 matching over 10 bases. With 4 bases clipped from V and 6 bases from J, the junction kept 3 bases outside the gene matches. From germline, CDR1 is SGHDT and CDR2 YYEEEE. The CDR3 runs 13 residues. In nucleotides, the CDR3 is TGTGCCAGCAGCCTAGGGACAGGGGATGGCTACACCTTC. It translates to CASSLGTGDGYTF.

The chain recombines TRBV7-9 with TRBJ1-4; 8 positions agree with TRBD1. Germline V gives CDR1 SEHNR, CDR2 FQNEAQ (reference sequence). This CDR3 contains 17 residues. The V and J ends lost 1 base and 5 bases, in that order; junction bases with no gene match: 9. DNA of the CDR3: TGTGCCAGCAGCTTAGGTATAGGGACAGGCGCCAATGAAAAACTGTTTTTT. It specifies CASSLGIGTGANEKLFF.

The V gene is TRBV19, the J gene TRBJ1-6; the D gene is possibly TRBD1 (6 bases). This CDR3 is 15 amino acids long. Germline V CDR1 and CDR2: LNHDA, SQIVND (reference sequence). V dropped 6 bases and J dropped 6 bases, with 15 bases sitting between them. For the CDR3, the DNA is TGTGCCAGTAGCAATGGGGGCATGTTTAATTCACCCCTCCACTTT. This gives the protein CASSNGGMFNSPLHF.

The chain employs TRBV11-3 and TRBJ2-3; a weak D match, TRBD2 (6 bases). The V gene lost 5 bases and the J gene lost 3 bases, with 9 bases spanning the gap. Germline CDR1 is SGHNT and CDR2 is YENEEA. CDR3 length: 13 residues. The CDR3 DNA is TGTGCCAGCAGCATCCTAGCGACAGATACGCAGTATTTT. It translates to CASSILATDTQYF.

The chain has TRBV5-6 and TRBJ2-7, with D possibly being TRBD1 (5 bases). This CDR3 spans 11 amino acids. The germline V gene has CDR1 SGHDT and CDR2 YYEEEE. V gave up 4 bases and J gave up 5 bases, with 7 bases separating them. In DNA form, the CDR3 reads TGTGCCAGCAGCCAACAGGACGAGCAGTACTTC. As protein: CASSQQDEQYF.

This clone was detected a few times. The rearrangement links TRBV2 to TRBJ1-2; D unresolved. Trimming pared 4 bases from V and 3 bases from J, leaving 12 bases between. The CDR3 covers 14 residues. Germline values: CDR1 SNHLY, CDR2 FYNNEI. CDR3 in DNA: TGTGCCAGCAGTGTAGATCCGGGGTACTATGGCTACACCTTC. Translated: CASSVDPGYYGYTF.

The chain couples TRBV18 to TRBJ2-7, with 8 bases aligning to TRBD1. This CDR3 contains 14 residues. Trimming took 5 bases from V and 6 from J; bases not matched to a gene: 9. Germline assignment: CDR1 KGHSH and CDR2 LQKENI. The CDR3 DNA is TGTGCCAGCTCATCATCCGGACAGGGTCCCGAGCAGTACTTC. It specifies CASSSSGQGPEQYF.

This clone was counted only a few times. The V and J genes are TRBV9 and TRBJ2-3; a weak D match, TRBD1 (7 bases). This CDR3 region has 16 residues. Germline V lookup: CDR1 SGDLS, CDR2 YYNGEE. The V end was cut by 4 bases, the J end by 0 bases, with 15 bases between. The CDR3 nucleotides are TGTGCCAGCAGCACAGGGGCTAGCGAAAGCACAGATACGCAGTATTTT. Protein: CASSTGASESTDTQYF. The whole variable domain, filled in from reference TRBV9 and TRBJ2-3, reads DSGVTQTPKHLITATGQRVTLRCSPRSGDLSVYWYQQSLDQGLQFLIQYYNGEERAKGNILERFSAQQFPDLHSELNLSSLELGDSALYFCASSTGASESTDTQYFGPGTRLTVL.

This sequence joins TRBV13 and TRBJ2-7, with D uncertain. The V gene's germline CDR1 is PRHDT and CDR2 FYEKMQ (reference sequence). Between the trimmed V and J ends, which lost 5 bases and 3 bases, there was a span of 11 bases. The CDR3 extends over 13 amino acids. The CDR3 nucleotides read TGTGCCAGCAGCCGCCTTTCTAACTACGAGCAGTACTTC. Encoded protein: CASSRLSNYEQYF.

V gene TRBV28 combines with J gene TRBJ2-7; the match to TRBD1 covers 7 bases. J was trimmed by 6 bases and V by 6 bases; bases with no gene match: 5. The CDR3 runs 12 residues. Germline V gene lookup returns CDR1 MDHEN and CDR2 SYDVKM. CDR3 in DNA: TGTGCCAGCAGGCTGACAGGGCTCGAGCAGTACTTC. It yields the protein CASRLTGLEQYF.

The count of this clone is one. The CDR3 DNA is TGTGCCAGCAGCTCTACCGGGACAGGGGCCTCCTACGAGCAGTACTTC. Translation gives CASSSTGTGASYEQYF. The rearrangement links TRBV5-4 to TRBJ2-7, with TRBD1 matching 10 bases. Germline V CDR1 and CDR2: SGHNT, YYREEE (reference sequence). CDR3 length equals 16 residues. Trimming removed 3 bases from V and 0 bases from J; junction bases left unmatched: 6.

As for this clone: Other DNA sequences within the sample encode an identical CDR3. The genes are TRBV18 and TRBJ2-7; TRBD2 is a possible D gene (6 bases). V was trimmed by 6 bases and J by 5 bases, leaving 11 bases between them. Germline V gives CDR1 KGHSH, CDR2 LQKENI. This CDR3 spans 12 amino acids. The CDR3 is CASSPGGDEQYF. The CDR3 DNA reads TGTGCCAGCTCCCCGGGCGGGGACGAGCAGTACTTC.

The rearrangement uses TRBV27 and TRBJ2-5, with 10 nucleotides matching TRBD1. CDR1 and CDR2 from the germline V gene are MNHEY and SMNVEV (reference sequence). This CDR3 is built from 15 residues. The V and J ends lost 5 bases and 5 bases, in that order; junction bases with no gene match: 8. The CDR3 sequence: CASSPRDRGMETQYF. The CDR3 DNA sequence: TGTGCCAGCAGTCCGCGGGACAGGGGTATGGAGACCCAGTACTTC.

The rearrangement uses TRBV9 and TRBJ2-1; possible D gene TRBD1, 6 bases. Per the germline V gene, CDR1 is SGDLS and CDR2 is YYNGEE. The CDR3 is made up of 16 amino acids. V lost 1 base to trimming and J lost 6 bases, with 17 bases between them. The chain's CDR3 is CASSVYSQGGVNEQFF. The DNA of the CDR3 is TGTGCCAGCAGCGTATACTCACAGGGTGGGGTCAATGAGCAGTTCTTC. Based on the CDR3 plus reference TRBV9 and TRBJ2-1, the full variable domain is DSGVTQTPKHLITATGQRVTLRCSPRSGDLSVYWYQQSLDQGLQFLIQYYNGEERAKGNILERFSAQQFPDLHSELNLSSLELGDSALYFCASSVYSQGGVNEQFFGPGTRLTVL.

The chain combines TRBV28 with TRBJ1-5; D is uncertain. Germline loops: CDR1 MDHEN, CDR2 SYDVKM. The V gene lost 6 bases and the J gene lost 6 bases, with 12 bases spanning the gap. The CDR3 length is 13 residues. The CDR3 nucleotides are TGTGCCAGCAGCCCCCTCGGGAGTCAGCCCCAGCATTTT. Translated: CASSPLGSQPQHF.